The 9 T cell receptor beta chains given below trace back to one sample, sequenced in a study of ipilimumab plus nivolumab after autologous stem cell transplantation. Produced via immunoSEQ multiplex PCR; TCRdb's table is partial and in-frame only. In the table there are 77,000 or so clones, 83% of which are singletons. The specimen was PBMCs, collected in a trial of ipilimumab plus nivolumab as post-transplant consolidation. The source of these receptors is a male donor with diffuse large B-cell lymphoma.

The chain couples TRBV2 to TRBJ2-3, with D possibly matching TRBD2 (5 bases). Trimming removed 6 bases from V and 10 bases from J, with 14 bases in between. The CDR3 has 12 residues. Germline V gene lookup returns CDR1 SNHLY and CDR2 FYNNEI. CDR3: CASSEQLGPQYF. CDR3 sequence (DNA): TGTGCCAGCAGCGAACAACTAGGGCCGCAGTATTTT. The entire variable domain, with the rest obtained from reference TRBV2 and TRBJ2-3, is as follows: EPEVTQTPSHQVTQMGQEVILRCVPISNHLYFYWYRQILGQKVEFLVSFYNNEISEKSEIFDDQFSVERPDGSNFTLKIRSTKLEDSAMYFCASSEQLGPQYFGPGTRLTVL.

V gene TRBV18 combines with J gene TRBJ1-1, with D unclear. V was cut by 3 bases and J by 7 bases, with 15 bases left in between. CDR1 and CDR2 (germline): KGHSH, LQKENI. This CDR3 is built from 14 residues. For the CDR3, the DNA is TGTGCCAGCTCACCTGGCAGCAGAGTAGATGAAGCTTTCTTT. This translates into CASSPGSRVDEAFF.

The table lists this clone with a few counts. The chain carries TRBV11-2 and TRBJ2-5; no definite D call. The CDR3 contains 14 residues. Germline V gene sequence: CDR1 SGHAT, CDR2 FQNNGV. V lost 1 base, J lost 2 bases, and 8 bases lay in between. In nucleotides, the CDR3 is TGTGCCAGCAGCTTAGCATCCCAACAAGAGACCCAGTACTTC. Its protein is CASSLASQQETQYF.

This clone was recorded once. The chain combines TRBV4-3 with TRBJ2-3; D ambiguous. The CDR3 spans 17 residues. Deletions cut 0 bases from V and 5 bases from J, with 18 bases between. CDR1 and CDR2 (germline): LGHNA, YSLEER. The CDR3 region has the DNA TGCGCCAGCAGCCAAGATCGAGGATGGAACACTGGAGATACGCAGTATTTT. Encoded protein: CASSQDRGWNTGDTQYF.

This chain uses TRBV6-6 with TRBJ2-3; unclear D gene. This CDR3 comprises 13 residues. V lost 6 bases and J lost 2, with 9 bases in between. CDR1 and CDR2 from the germline V gene are MNHNY and SVGAGI (reference sequence). The CDR3 sequence is CASRPQTTDTQYF. As DNA, the CDR3 is TGTGCCAGCAGACCTCAGACCACAGATACGCAGTATTTT.

The table lists this clone with a count of one. The chain recombines TRBV19 with TRBJ2-1, with 9 bases lining up with TRBD2. V trimming: 6 bases; J trimming: 8 bases; junction bases outside the gene matches: 8. The CDR3 length is 14 residues. The V gene's germline CDR1 is LNHDA and CDR2 SQIVND (reference sequence). CDR3 loop: CASRPASGVYEQFF. The CDR3 DNA reads as TGTGCCAGTAGACCGGCTAGCGGGGTGTATGAGCAGTTCTTC.

CDR3 coding DNA: TGTGCCAGCTCACCACCCGGATACACAGATACGCAGTATTTT. Amino acids: CASSPPGYTDTQYF. The chain joins TRBV18 to TRBJ2-3; no clear D gene. The germline gives CDR1 KGHSH, CDR2 LQKENI. The CDR3 is made up of 14 amino acids. Trimming shortened V by 0 bases and J by 2 bases, and 6 bases separated the two germline ends.

The chain has TRBV10-1 and TRBJ1-2, with unresolved D. Germline CDR1 and CDR2: WNHNN and SYGVQD (reference sequence). Trimming took off 11 bases at V and 5 bases at J, with 18 bases between the two ends. The CDR3 contains 13 residues. CDR3 in amino acids: CACCEALPYGYTF. The CDR3 bases are TGCGCCTGCTGTGAGGCACTACCATATGGCTACACCTTC.

The chain uses TRBV2 and TRBJ2-5; D is perhaps TRBD2 (5 bases). V shed 2 bases and J shed 4 bases, with 11 bases lying between them. CDR1 SNHLY and CDR2 FYNNEI come from the germline V gene. The CDR3 totals 14 residues. The CDR3 DNA reads as TGTGCCAGCAGTGAACTTTCACGGGGAGAGACCCAGTACTTC. This encodes CASSELSRGETQYF.